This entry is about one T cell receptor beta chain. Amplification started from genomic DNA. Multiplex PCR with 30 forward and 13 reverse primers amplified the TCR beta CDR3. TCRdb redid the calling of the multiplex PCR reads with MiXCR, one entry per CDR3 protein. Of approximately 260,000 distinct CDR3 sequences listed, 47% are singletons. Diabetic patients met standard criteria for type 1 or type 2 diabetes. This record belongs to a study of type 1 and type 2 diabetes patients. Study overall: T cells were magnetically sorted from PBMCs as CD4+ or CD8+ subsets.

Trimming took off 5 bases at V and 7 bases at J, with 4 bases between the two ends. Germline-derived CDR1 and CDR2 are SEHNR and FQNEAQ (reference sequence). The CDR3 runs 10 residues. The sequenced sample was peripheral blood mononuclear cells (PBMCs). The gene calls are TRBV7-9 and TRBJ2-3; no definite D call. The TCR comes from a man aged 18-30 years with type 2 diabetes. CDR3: CASSVNTQYF. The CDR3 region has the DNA TGTGCCAGCAGCGTAAATACGCAGTATTTT.